One and the same sample provided the 22 T cell receptor beta chains below, sequenced in a study of beta chain features in type 1 diabetes. The isolated RNA, all of it, was reverse transcribed, so expressed TCRB transcripts were what got sequenced. Here immunoSEQ multiplex PCR was the method, and the copy in TCRdb shows in-frame clones only, minus some. The top ten hold just under 0.035% of the sample, which has about 230,000 clones, roughly 9.6% seen once. The sequenced material came from naive CD4+ T cells from blood. The receptors originated from a woman younger than 35 in good health.

This clone was picked up a small number of times. This rearrangement joins TRBV30 to TRBJ1-5; unclear D gene. There are 14 residues in the CDR3. Per the germline V gene, CDR1 is GTSNPN and CDR2 is SVGIG (reference sequence). V shed 3 bases and J shed 6 bases, with 15 bases lying between them. CDR3 in amino acids: CAWRGALSGQPQHF. CDR3 coding DNA: TGTGCCTGGAGGGGAGCCCTTTCAGGTCAGCCCCAGCATTTT.

This clone was counted only a few times. This chain connects TRBV5-1 to TRBJ2-3; 7 bases fit TRBD1. Germline CDR1 is SGHRS and CDR2 is YFSETQ. V dropped 4 bases and J dropped 2; count of bases not matched to a gene: 4. The CDR3 loop spans 14 amino acids. The CDR3 nucleotides are TGCGCCAGCAGCCATGGACAGGTCACAGATACGCAGTATTTT. Translating gives CASSHGQVTDTQYF.

This clone was detected a few times. The V gene is TRBV18, the J gene TRBJ1-5; TRBD1 aligns across 9 bases. Germline lookup yields CDR1 KGHSH and CDR2 LQKENI. This CDR3 has 16 amino acids. Trimming cost V 0 bases and J 2 bases; bases outside gene matches: 2. The CDR3 region is CASSPPGQGGNQPQHF. CDR3 coding DNA: TGTGCCAGCTCACCACCGGGACAGGGAGGCAATCAGCCCCAGCATTTT.

The V and J genes are TRBV5-5 and TRBJ1-1, with 9 bases matching TRBD1. V shed 3 bases and J 0 bases; nucleotides not matched to a gene: 6. CDR3 size: 16 residues. Germline V lookup: CDR1 SGHKS, CDR2 YYEKEE (reference sequence). DNA for the CDR3: TGTGCCAGCAGCTCCGACAGGGGGAACATGAACACTGAAGCTTTCTTT. It translates to CASSSDRGNMNTEAFF. Supplemented by reference TRBV5-5 and TRBJ1-1, the full variable domain reads DAGVTQSPTHLIKTRGQQVTLRCSPISGHKSVSWYQQVLGQGPQFIFQYYEKEERGRGNFPDRFSARQFPNYSSELNVNALLLGDSALYLCASSSDRGNMNTEAFFGQGTRLTVV.

The CDR3 DNA reads as TGTGCCAGCAGCTCTACCATGAACACTGAAGCTTTCTTT. Protein sequence: CASSSTMNTEAFF. The rearrangement links TRBV7-3 to TRBJ1-1, with unresolved D. Trimming took 4 bases from V and 0 from J, leaving 6 bases between them. CDR1 and CDR2 (germline): SGHTA, FQGTGA. The CDR3 is made up of 13 amino acids.

The chain employs TRBV9 and TRBJ2-5; 8 nucleotides agree with TRBD2. CDR3 length equals 17 residues. Germline-derived CDR1 and CDR2 are SGDLS and YYNGEE. J was trimmed by 1 base and V by 2 bases; bases with no gene match: 10. The CDR3 coding sequence is TGTGCCAGCAGCGTGGGAGCTAGCGGGCCTAGCCAAGAGACCCAGTACTTC. It specifies CASSVGASGPSQETQYF.

The V gene is TRBV6-5, the J gene TRBJ2-7; tentatively, D is TRBD2 (5 bases). V lost 5 bases, J lost 0 bases, and 11 bases lay in between. Germline V gene data show CDR1 as MNHEY and CDR2 as SVGAGI. The CDR3 totals 14 residues. The DNA for the CDR3 is TGTGCCAGCAGTCCCCAGGAGGTCTCCTACGAGCAGTACTTC. Amino acids: CASSPQEVSYEQYF.

This chain uses TRBV5-4 with TRBJ2-3; 8 bases match TRBD1. Germline CDR1 is SGHNT and CDR2 is YYREEE (reference sequence). The CDR3 contains 15 residues. The junction had 9 bases not matched to a gene; V was cut back by 4 bases and J by 5 bases. This chain's CDR3 is CASSQKDRDQDTQYF. In DNA, the CDR3 is TGTGCCAGCAGCCAAAAGGACAGGGATCAAGATACGCAGTATTTT.

V usage is TRBV6-5 and J usage is TRBJ2-4, with D possibly matching TRBD1 (5 bases). Trimming stripped 0 bases from V and 5 bases from J, with 11 bases between. Germline loops: CDR1 MNHEY, CDR2 SVGAGI. This CDR3 has 15 amino acids. The CDR3 bases are TGTGCCAGCAGTTACTCTCCAGGGTTGGAAAACATTCAGTACTTC. This translates into CASSYSPGLENIQYF.

The DNA for the CDR3 is TGTGCCAGCAGTTACCTGACCGGGACTTACAATGAGCAGTTCTTC. Encoded protein: CASSYLTGTYNEQFF. The rearrangement joins TRBV6-6 to TRBJ2-1; the D gene is possibly TRBD2 (6 bases). The CDR3 runs 15 residues. V was cut by 2 bases and J by 4 bases, with 12 bases left in between. Per the germline V gene, CDR1 is MNHNY and CDR2 is SVGAGI (reference sequence).

This clone was observed a handful of times. J is TRBJ1-1 and V is TRBV6-6; D is unclear. CDR1 is MNHNY, CDR2 SVGAGI, per germline (reference sequence). The V end was cut by 0 bases, the J end by 6 bases, with 5 bases between. The CDR3 covers 12 residues. The CDR3 DNA is TGTGCCAGCAGTTACTCGGAGTCTGAAGCTTTCTTT. Translation gives CASSYSESEAFF.

This clone was seen a few times. The V and J genes are TRBV28 and TRBJ1-5; 9 bases map to TRBD1. Germline values: CDR1 MDHEN, CDR2 SYDVKM. This CDR3 is built from 17 residues. With V trimmed by 5 bases and J by 3 bases, 11 bases remained unmatched. CDR3 bases: TGTGCCAGCAGTCTCCGGACAGGGGTTTGGATCAATCAGCCCCAGCATTTT. Its translation: CASSLRTGVWINQPQHF.

This chain joins TRBV21-1 and TRBJ2-1; TRBD2, the table's D call, lacks a check against the DNA. TRBV21-1 is termed a pseudogene. The length of the CDR3 is 15 residues. CDR3 region: CASSKPLLPDNEQFF. CDR3 DNA: TGTGCCAGCAGCAAACCCCTACTCCCCGACAATGAGCAGTTCTTC.

A few counts support this clone. The CDR3 nucleotides read TGTGCCAGCTCACCGGGCCCAGATACGCAGTATTTT. Translated, it gives CASSPGPDTQYF. This rearrangement joins TRBV18 to TRBJ2-3, with D unresolved. Per the germline V gene, CDR1 is KGHSH and CDR2 is LQKENI. The CDR3 length is 12 residues. Trimming removed 3 bases at V and 4 bases at J, with 5 bases between.

This clone showed up many times. The genes are TRBV7-9 and TRBJ2-1, with no clear D. Trimming removed 3 bases from V and 6 bases from J, with 6 bases in between. Germline assignment: CDR1 SEHNR and CDR2 FQNEAQ (reference sequence). The CDR3 totals 12 residues. This chain's CDR3 is CASSLAPNEQFF. The CDR3 bases are TGTGCCAGCAGCTTGGCTCCCAATGAGCAGTTCTTC.

The chain carries TRBV6-5 and TRBJ2-3; D ambiguous. The V end was cut by 8 bases, the J end by 0 bases, with 9 bases between. This CDR3 has 13 amino acids. The germline V gene encodes CDR1 MNHEY and CDR2 SVGAGI. The CDR3 sequence: CASAGSSTDTQYF. The CDR3 DNA sequence: TGTGCCAGCGCCGGGTCTAGCACAGATACGCAGTATTTT.

This clone was seen more than once but under ten times. J is TRBJ1-3 and V is TRBV6-5, with D possibly matching TRBD1 (5 bases). Germline V gives CDR1 MNHEY, CDR2 SVGAGI. This CDR3 comprises 13 residues. With 8 bases removed from V and 2 bases from J, the gap between germline ends came to 10 bases. CDR3 nucleotides: TGTGCCAGCCTGGGGGGAACTGGAAACACCATATATTTT. As protein: CASLGGTGNTIYF.

This clone was found a few times. This chain links TRBV18 with TRBJ2-3; TRBD2 aligns across 15 bases. Per the germline V gene, CDR1 is KGHSH and CDR2 is LQKENI. J lost 0 bases, V lost 6 bases, and 4 bases had no gene match. The CDR3 length is 17 residues. This chain's CDR3 is CASSDGLAGGSTDTQYF. For the CDR3, the DNA is TGTGCCAGCTCGGACGGACTAGCGGGAGGGAGCACAGATACGCAGTATTTT.

V gene TRBV30 combines with J gene TRBJ1-1, with 7 bases lining up with TRBD1. V lost 8 bases, J lost 0 bases, and 3 bases stayed unmatched. The V gene's germline CDR1 is GTSNPN and CDR2 SVGIG (reference sequence). This CDR3 contains 12 residues. CDR3 sequence (DNA): TGTGCCCGCGGGACAGTGAACACTGAAGCTTTCTTT. Translating it yields CARGTVNTEAFF.

This clone was counted only a few times. The chain employs TRBV5-1 and TRBJ2-2, with D uncertain. The CDR3 loop spans 14 amino acids. Trimming removed 0 bases at V and 6 bases at J, with 9 bases between. Per germline, CDR1 SGHRS and CDR2 YFSETQ. The CDR3 protein is CASSLGSHSGELFF. The CDR3 DNA reads TGCGCCAGCAGCTTGGGGAGCCACTCCGGGGAGCTGTTTTTT.

This clone was seen only a few times. The chain has TRBV19 and TRBJ1-5, with D tentatively TRBD1 (5 bases). The CDR3 is 14 amino acids. V gave up 5 bases and J gave up 6 bases, with 14 bases separating them. Germline V gene data show CDR1 as LNHDA and CDR2 as SQIVND (reference sequence). For the CDR3, the DNA is TGTGCCAGTAGTTTCTTGGGGGGACCTCAGCCCCAGCATTTT. It specifies CASSFLGGPQPQHF.

The rearrangement links TRBV28 to TRBJ1-2; 7 nucleotides agree with TRBD1. Trimming removed 3 bases from V and 2 bases from J; junction bases left unmatched: 6. CDR1 and CDR2 (germline): MDHEN, SYDVKM. The CDR3 contains 15 residues. The CDR3 sequence is CASSFRQGRNYGYTF. CDR3 bases: TGTGCCAGCAGTTTCAGACAGGGAAGGAACTATGGCTACACCTTC.